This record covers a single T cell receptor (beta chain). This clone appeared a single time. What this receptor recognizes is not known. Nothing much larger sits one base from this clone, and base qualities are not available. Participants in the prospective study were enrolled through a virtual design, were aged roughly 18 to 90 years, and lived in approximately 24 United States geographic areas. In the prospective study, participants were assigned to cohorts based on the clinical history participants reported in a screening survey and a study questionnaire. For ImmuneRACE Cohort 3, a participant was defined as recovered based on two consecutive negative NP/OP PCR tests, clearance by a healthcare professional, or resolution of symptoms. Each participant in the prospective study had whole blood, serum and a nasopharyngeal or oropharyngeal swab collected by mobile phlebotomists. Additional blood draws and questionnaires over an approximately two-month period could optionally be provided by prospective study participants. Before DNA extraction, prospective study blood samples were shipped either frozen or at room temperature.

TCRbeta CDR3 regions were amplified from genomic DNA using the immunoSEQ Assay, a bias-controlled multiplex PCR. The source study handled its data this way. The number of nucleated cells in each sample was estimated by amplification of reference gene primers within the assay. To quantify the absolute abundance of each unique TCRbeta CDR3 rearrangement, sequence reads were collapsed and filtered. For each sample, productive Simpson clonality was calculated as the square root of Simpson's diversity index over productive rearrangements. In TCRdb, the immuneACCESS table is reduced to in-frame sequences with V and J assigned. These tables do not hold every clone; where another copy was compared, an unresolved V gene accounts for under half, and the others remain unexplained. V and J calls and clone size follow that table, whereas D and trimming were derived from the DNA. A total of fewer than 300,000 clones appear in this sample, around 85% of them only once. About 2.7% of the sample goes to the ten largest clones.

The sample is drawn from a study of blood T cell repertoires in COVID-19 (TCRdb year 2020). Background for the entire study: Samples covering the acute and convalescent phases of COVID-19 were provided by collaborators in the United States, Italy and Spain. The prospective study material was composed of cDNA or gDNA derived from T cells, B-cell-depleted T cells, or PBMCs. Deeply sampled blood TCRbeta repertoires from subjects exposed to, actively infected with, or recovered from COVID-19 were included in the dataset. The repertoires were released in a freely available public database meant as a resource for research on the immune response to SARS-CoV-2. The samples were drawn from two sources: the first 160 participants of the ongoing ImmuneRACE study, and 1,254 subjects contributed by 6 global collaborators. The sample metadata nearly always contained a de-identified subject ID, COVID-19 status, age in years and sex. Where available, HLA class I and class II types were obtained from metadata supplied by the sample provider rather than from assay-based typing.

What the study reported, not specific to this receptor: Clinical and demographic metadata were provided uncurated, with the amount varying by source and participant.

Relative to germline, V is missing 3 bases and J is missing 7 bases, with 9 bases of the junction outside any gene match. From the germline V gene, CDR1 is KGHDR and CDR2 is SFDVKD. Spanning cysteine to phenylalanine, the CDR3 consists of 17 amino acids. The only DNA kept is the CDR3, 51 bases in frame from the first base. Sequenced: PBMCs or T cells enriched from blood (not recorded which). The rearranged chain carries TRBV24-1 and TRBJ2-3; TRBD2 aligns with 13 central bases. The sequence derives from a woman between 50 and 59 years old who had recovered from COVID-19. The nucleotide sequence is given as TGTGCCACCAGTGATCACCGGACTAGCGGGAGTGAAAATACGCAGTATTTT. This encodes CATSDHRTSGSENTQYF.